This T cell receptor (beta chain) was profiled in a study of T cells in women clearing cervical HPV infection. General study findings and limits: Repertoire richness, not evenness, was significantly elevated in CIN3+ cases versus controls. Controls had more TRBV6-7 (approximately 0.16%) than cases (about 0.11%).

The CDR3 runs 14 residues. CDR1 GTSNPN and CDR2 SVGIG come from the germline V gene (reference sequence). Trimming cost V 3 bases and J 5 bases; bases outside gene matches: 7. immunoSEQ multiplex PCR used an average of roughly 1,100 ng genomic DNA. Sequencing was performed with immunoSEQ multiplex PCR; in TCRdb, only in-frame clones are kept and a portion is missing. The table counts approximately 21,000 clones; roughly a quarter lies in the top ten. Of note for this clone: Its antigen is not known. The CDR3 goes on 3 residues after the read ends, and that part is filled in from the germline J gene.

MY09/MY11 PCR detected cervical HPV DNA; dot-blot assigned genotypes. The clonotype was recovered from a woman between 18 and 75 years old with a cervical HPV16 infection that either progressed to CIN3+ or cleared (not recorded which). The genes are TRBV30 and TRBJ1-2; the match to TRBD1 covers 9 bases. Sequencing was carried out using blood buffy coat. CDR3 DNA (partial): TGTGCCTGGAGCCCGGGACAGGGTTTTTATGGC. Protein sequence: CAWSPGQGFYG. The full CDR3 is CAWSPGQGFYGYTF.